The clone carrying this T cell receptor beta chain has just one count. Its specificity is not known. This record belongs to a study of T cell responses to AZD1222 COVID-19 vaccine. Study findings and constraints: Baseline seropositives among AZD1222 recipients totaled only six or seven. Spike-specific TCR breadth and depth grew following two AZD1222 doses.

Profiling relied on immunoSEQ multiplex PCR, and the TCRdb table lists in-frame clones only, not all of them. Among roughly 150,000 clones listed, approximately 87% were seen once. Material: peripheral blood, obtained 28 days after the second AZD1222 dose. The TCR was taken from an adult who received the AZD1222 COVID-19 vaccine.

This CDR3 reads CASSRAGWTDTQYF. In DNA form, the CDR3 reads TGTGCCAGCAGCCGAGCGGGGTGGACAGATACGCAGTATTTT. The chain has TRBV27 and TRBJ2-3; TRBD2 matches at 7 bases. The V and J ends lost 6 bases and 3 bases, in that order; junction bases with no gene match: 6. The CDR3 is 14 residues long. Per germline, CDR1 MNHEY and CDR2 SMNVEV (reference sequence).